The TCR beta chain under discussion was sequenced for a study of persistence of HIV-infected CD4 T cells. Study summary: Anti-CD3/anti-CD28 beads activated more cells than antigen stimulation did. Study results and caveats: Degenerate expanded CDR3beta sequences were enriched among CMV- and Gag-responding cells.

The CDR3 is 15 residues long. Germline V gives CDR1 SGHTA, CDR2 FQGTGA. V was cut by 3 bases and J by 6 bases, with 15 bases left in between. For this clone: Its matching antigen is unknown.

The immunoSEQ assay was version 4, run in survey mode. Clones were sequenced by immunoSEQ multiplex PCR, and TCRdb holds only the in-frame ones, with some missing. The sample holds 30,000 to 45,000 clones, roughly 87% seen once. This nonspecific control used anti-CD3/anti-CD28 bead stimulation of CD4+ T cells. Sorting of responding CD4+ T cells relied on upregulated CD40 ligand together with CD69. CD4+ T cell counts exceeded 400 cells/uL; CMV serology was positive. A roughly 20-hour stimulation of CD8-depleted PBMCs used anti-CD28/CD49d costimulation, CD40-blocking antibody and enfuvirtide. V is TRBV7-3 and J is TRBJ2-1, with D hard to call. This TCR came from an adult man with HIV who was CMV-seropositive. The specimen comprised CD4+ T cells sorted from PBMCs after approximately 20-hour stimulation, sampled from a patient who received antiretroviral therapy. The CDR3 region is CASSFTSHPANEQFF. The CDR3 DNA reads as TGTGCCAGCAGCTTTACGTCCCACCCCGCCAATGAGCAGTTCTTC.